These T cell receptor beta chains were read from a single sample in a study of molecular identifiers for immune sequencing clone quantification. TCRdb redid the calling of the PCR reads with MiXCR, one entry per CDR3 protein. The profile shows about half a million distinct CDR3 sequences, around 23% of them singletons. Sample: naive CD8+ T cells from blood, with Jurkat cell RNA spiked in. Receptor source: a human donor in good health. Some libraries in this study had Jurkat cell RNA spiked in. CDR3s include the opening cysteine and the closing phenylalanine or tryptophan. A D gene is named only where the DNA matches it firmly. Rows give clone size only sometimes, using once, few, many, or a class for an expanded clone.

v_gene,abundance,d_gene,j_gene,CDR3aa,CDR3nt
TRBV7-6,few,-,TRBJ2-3,CASSLATERTDTQYF,TGTGCCAGCAGCTTAGCAACGGAACGCACAGATACGCAGTATTTT
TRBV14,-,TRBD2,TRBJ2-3,CASSHVSGGRDTQYF,TGTGCCAGCAGCCATGTTAGCGGGGGAAGGGATACGCAGTATTTT
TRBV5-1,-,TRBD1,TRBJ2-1,CASSPTGQDNEQFF,TGCGCCAGCAGCCCAACGGGACAGGACAATGAGCAGTTCTTC
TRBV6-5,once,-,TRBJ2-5,CASSYLRGAYETQYF,TGTGCCAGCAGTTACCTACGGGGGGCTTATGAGACCCAGTACTTC
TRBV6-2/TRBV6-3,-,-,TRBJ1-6,CASSYSVGLPLHF,TGTGCCAGCAGTTACTCGGTGGGCTTACCCCTCCACTTT
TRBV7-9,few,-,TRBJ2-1,CASSPGTRDYNEQFF,TGTGCCAGCAGCCCCGGGACTCGCGACTACAATGAGCAGTTCTTC
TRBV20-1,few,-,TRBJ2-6,CSATLPVAGANVLTF,TGCAGTGCTACCCTCCCTGTAGCTGGGGCCAACGTCCTGACTTTC
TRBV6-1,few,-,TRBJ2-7,CASSEPGSLAYEQYF,TGTGCCAGCAGTGAACCGGGGTCCCTGGCTTACGAGCAGTACTTC
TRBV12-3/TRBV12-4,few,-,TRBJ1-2,CASSTTGDLVGYTF,TGTGCCAGCAGTACAACAGGAGATTTGGTTGGCTACACCTTC
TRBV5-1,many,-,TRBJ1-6,CASSLVTGNSPLHF,TGCGCCAGCAGCTTGGTGACAGGCAATTCACCCCTCCACTTT
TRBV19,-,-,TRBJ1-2,CASSIGVNYGYPF,TGTGCCAGTAGTATCGGTGTTAACTATGGCTACCCCTTC
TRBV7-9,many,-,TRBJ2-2,CASSSWDNTGELFF,TGTGCCAGCAGCTCATGGGACAACACCGGGGAGCTGTTTTTT
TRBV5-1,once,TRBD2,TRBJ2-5,CAGSLSPTSTSGTSRTQYF,TGCGCCGGCAGCTTGAGCCCCACCTCGACTAGCGGGACATCGAGGACCCAGTACTTC
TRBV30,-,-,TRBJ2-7,CAWSVPGGGIYEQYF,TGTGCCTGGAGTGTTCCCGGGGGCGGTATCTACGAGCAGTACTTC
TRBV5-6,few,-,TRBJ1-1,CASSLDSLNTEAFF,TGTGCCAGCAGCTTGGACAGCCTGAACACTGAAGCTTTCTTT